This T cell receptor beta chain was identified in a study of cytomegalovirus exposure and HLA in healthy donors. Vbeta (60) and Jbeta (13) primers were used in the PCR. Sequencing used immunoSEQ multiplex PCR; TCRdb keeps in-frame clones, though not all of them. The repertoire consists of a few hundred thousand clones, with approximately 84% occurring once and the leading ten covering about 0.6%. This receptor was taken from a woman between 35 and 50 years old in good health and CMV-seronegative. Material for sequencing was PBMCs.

CDR3 bases: TGCGCCAGCAGTCGGGGACAGGGCGACACCGGGGAGCTGTTTTTT. The encoded protein is CASSRGQGDTGELFF. The chain combines TRBV5-1 with TRBJ2-2, with 9 bases matching TRBD1. The CDR3 has 15 residues. With V trimmed by 5 bases and J by 3 bases, 5 bases remained unmatched. The germline V gene has CDR1 SGHRS and CDR2 YFSETQ.